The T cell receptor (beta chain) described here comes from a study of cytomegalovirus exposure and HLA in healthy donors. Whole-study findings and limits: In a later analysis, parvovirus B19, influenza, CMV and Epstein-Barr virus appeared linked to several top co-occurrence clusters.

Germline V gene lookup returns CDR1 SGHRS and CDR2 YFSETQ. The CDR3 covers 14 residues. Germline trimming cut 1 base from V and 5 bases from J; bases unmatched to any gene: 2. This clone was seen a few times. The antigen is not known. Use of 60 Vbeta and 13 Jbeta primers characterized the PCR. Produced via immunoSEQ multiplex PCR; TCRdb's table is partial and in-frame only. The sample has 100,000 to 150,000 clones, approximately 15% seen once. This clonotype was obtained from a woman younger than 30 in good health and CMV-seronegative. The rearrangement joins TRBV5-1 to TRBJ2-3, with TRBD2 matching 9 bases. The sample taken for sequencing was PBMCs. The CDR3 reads CASSLPRGGDTQYF. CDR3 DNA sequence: TGCGCCAGCAGCTTGCCGCGGGGGGGAGATACGCAGTATTTT. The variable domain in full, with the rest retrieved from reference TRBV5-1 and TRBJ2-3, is KAGVTQTPRYLIKTRGQQVTLSCSPISGHRSVSWYQQTPGQGLQFLFEYFSETQRNKGNFPGRFSGRQFSNSRSEMNVSTLELGDSALYLCASSLPRGGDTQYFGPGTRLTVL.